Here is one T cell receptor (beta chain) with its context. The data were taken from a study of CD8 T cells in Susac syndrome. With random hexamers, reverse transcription was performed on roughly 0.5 to 1 ug of RNA. Amplification of TCR beta CDR3 across 54 Vbeta and 13 Jbeta was performed with immunoSEQ multiplex PCR. TCRdb re-called the immunoSEQ multiplex PCR reads through MiXCR, storing one row per CDR3 protein. The table includes 120,000 or so distinct CDR3 sequences, nearly 96% detected once. Trimming cost V 8 bases and J 3 bases, with 13 bases left between them. The germline V gene encodes CDR1 ENHRY and CDR2 SYGVKD. The CDR3 totals 13 residues.

Sequencing was performed on CD4+ T cells from PBMCs. The chain couples TRBV10-3 to TRBJ1-2; D is ambiguous. This TCR came from a human donor with Susac syndrome. CDR3 coding DNA: TGTGCCATCGGCGGACGGCCCGACTATGGCTACACCTTC. Protein: CAIGGRPDYGYTF.